Each of the 21 T cell receptor beta chains below was sequenced from the same sample in a study of blood T cell repertoires in COVID-19. The assay was immunoSEQ multiplex PCR, and TCRdb's table has in-frame clones only and misses some. The profile shows around 70,000 clones, around 86% of them singletons. Sequencing was carried out using peripheral blood. The source is a human donor in a cohort sampled during active COVID-19.

The V call is TRBV5-1, the J call TRBJ1-1, with 7 bases matching TRBD1. V gave up 0 bases and J gave up 0 bases; unmatched junction bases: 5. In germline, CDR1 is SGHRS, CDR2 YFSETQ. The length of the CDR3 is 16 residues. DNA of the CDR3: TGCGCCAGCAGCTTGGGGGGGACAGAGATGAACACTGAAGCTTTCTTT. Encoded protein: CASSLGGTEMNTEAFF.

J is TRBJ1-2 and V is TRBV27; a possible D gene is TRBD1 (5 bases). The ends were cut back, 0 bases at V and 8 bases at J, with 16 bases in the middle. CDR3 length equals 15 residues. Germline CDR1 and CDR2: MNHEY and SMNVEV (reference sequence). CDR3 in DNA: TGTGCCAGCAGTTTATCGGGGGGACTAACCGGCGGCTACACCTTC. Translated: CASSLSGGLTGGYTF.

The gene calls are TRBV6-5 and TRBJ2-5, with TRBD1 matching 9 bases. V lost 5 bases to trimming and J lost 3 bases; unmatched junction nucleotides: 1. The CDR3 extends over 13 amino acids. The germline CDR1 and CDR2 sequences are MNHEY and SVGAGI. CDR3 residues: CASSRDREETQYF. The CDR3 coding sequence is TGTGCCAGCAGTCGGGACAGGGAAGAGACCCAGTACTTC.

V is TRBV19 and J is TRBJ1-5, with a tentative D call TRBD1 (6 bases). This CDR3 is 16 amino acids long. Germline loops: CDR1 LNHDA, CDR2 SQIVND (reference sequence). The germline V and J ends were trimmed by 4 bases and 6 bases, with 19 bases remaining between them. The CDR3 spells CASSKRGQTEFQPQHF. The CDR3 DNA reads as TGTGCCAGTAGTAAGCGCGGACAGACGGAATTTCAGCCCCAGCATTTT. The whole variable domain, remainder taken from reference TRBV19 and TRBJ1-5, is DGGITQSPKYLFRKEGQNVTLSCEQNLNHDAMYWYRQDPGQGLRLIYYSQIVNDFQKGDIAEGYSVSREKKESFPLTVTSAQKNPTAFYLCASSKRGQTEFQPQHFGDGTRLSIL.

The chain has TRBV5-5 and TRBJ2-1; TRBD2 matches at 9 bases. V lost 0 bases and J lost 4; bases outside the gene matches: 8. Germline CDR1 reads SGHKS; CDR2 reads YYEKEE (reference sequence). CDR3 size: 17 residues. The CDR3 loop is CASSLVLRGGPYNEQFF. The CDR3 bases are TGTGCCAGCAGCTTGGTTTTGCGGGGGGGCCCTTACAATGAGCAGTTCTTC.

The chain links TRBV7-2 to TRBJ2-6; 8 bases map to TRBD1. The CDR3 consists of 18 residues. Germline V gene lookup returns CDR1 SGHTA and CDR2 FQGNSA. Trimming at V came to 1 base and at J to 4 bases, leaving 9 bases not matched to a gene. CDR3 nucleotides: TGTGCCAGCAGCTTAGAGCGGCAGGGGGCGCCCGGGGCCAACGTCCTGACTTTC. Translation gives CASSLERQGAPGANVLTF.

The chain carries TRBV5-1 and TRBJ2-7; tentatively, D is TRBD2 (6 bases). Germline V CDR1 and CDR2: SGHRS, YFSETQ. The CDR3 is made up of 17 amino acids. Trimming pared 3 bases from V and 3 bases from J, leaving 22 bases between. The CDR3 loop reads CASSSLSGAILFYEQYF. The CDR3 coding sequence is TGCGCCAGCAGCTCTTTATCGGGAGCCATTTTATTCTACGAGCAGTACTTC.

The chain is built from TRBV7-2 and TRBJ2-7; tentatively, D is TRBD1 (5 bases). The germline CDR1 and CDR2 sequences are SGHTA and FQGNSA. V was pared by 0 bases and J by 3 bases, with 18 bases between. The CDR3 runs to 17 residues. CDR3 DNA: TGTGCCAGCAGCTTAGCGCTTGGGGCTAGGGTTGGCTACGAGCAGTACTTC. This translates into CASSLALGARVGYEQYF.

The chain has TRBV14 and TRBJ1-1, with D possibly matching TRBD1 (5 bases). The CDR3 runs to 14 residues. Trimming took off 4 bases at V and 0 bases at J, with 9 bases between the two ends. Germline V lookup: CDR1 SGHDN, CDR2 FVKESK. CDR3 amino acids: CASSLWGVNTEAFF. Written as DNA, the CDR3 is TGTGCCAGCAGCCTGTGGGGGGTGAACACTGAAGCTTTCTTT.

V is TRBV5-8 and J is TRBJ2-1; 7 bases align to TRBD1. Germline trimming cut 0 bases from V and 4 bases from J; bases unmatched to any gene: 4. Germline CDR1 is SGHTS and CDR2 is YDEGEE. The CDR3 covers 15 residues. Here the CDR3 DNA reads TGTGCCAGCAGCTTGGAAGGGGGCACGTACAATGAGCAGTTCTTC. Protein product: CASSLEGGTYNEQFF.

The chain carries TRBV5-1 and TRBJ2-7, with D tentatively TRBD2 (6 bases). Trimming left V 4 bases short and J 2 bases short, with 10 bases between. Germline lookup yields CDR1 SGHRS and CDR2 YFSETQ. The CDR3 length is 13 residues. This CDR3 is CASSAGPAYEQYF. Written as DNA, the CDR3 is TGCGCCAGCAGCGCGGGACCAGCCTACGAGCAGTACTTC.

The chain links TRBV6-2 or TRBV6-3 to TRBJ1-2; D perhaps matches TRBD1 (5 bases). V was shortened by 4 bases and J by 4 bases, with 19 bases between the two germline ends. There are 16 residues in the CDR3. CDR1 is MNHEY, CDR2 SVGEGT, per germline. The CDR3 nucleotides read TGTGCCAGCAGTTTCCGTTTTACTGGGGACTTCTATGGCTACACCTTC. This codes for CASSFRFTGDFYGYTF.

The V gene is TRBV5-3, the J gene TRBJ1-1, with 7 bases fitting TRBD1. TRBV5-3 has ORF status, its function being uncertain. Trimming at V came to 5 bases and at J to 8 bases, leaving 12 bases not matched to a gene. CDR3 length: 14 residues. CDR3 in amino acids: CARRMAGGLGEAFF. CDR3 nucleotides: TGTGCCAGAAGGATGGCAGGGGGGCTTGGCGAAGCTTTCTTT.

The chain's CDR3 is CASSPSLAGGLREQFF. The CDR3 coding sequence is TGCGCCAGCAGCCCGAGCCTAGCGGGGGGGCTTCGTGAGCAGTTCTTC. The V call is TRBV5-1, the J call TRBJ2-1, with TRBD2 matching 12 bases. V lost 4 bases and J lost 9; bases outside the gene matches: 11. Germline loops: CDR1 SGHRS, CDR2 YFSETQ. The CDR3 covers 16 residues. Looking up the rest from reference TRBV5-1 and TRBJ2-1 gives the full variable domain: KAGVTQTPRYLIKTRGQQVTLSCSPISGHRSVSWYQQTPGQGLQFLFEYFSETQRNKGNFPGRFSGRQFSNSRSEMNVSTLELGDSALYLCASSPSLAGGLREQFFGPGTRLTVL.

J is TRBJ2-3 and V is TRBV7-8; 8 nucleotides agree with TRBD1. Germline V gene sequence: CDR1 SGHVS, CDR2 FQNEAQ. After removal of 6 bases from V and 3 bases from J, the junction contained 8 bases not matched to a gene. CDR3 length: 15 amino acids. The CDR3 sequence: CASSPDRGQTDTQYF. Written as DNA, the CDR3 is TGTGCCAGCAGTCCTGACAGGGGACAGACAGATACGCAGTATTTT. The full variable domain, in which reference TRBV7-8 and TRBJ2-3 provide the parts outside the CDR3, is GAGVSQSPRYKVAKRGQDVALRCDPISGHVSLFWYQQALGQGPEFLTYFQNEAQLDKSGLPSDRFFAERPEGSVSTLKIQRTQQEDSAVYLCASSPDRGQTDTQYFGPGTRLTVL.

The chain joins TRBV7-6 to TRBJ2-7; D is possibly TRBD2 (6 bases). Per the germline V gene, CDR1 is SGHVS and CDR2 is FNYEAQ. Trimming took 1 base from V and 1 from J, leaving 20 bases between them. The CDR3 is made up of 18 amino acids. The CDR3 loop reads CASSLGGDSGQYSYEQYF. The DNA of the CDR3 is TGTGCCAGCAGCTTAGGGGGGGACTCGGGGCAGTATTCCTACGAGCAGTACTTC.

The gene calls are TRBV6-5 and TRBJ2-3; D is perhaps TRBD2 (7 bases). This CDR3 comprises 15 residues. The germline CDR1 and CDR2 sequences are MNHEY and SVGAGI. The V and J ends lost 6 bases and 4 bases respectively, with 17 bases between them. CDR3 DNA sequence: TGTGCCAGCAGACGAGGGGGGGCTTTCGCAGATACGCAGTATTTT. Translated: CASRRGGAFADTQYF.

The chain employs TRBV4-1 and TRBJ1-5; 7 bases are shared with TRBD1. Germline lookup yields CDR1 MGHRA and CDR2 YSYEKL. V dropped 4 bases and J dropped 0; count of bases not matched to a gene: 3. CDR3 length equals 15 residues. The CDR3 nucleotides read TGCGCCAGCAGCCGGACAGGCCTTAGCAATCAGCCCCAGCATTTT. Its translation is CASSRTGLSNQPQHF.

The CDR3 nucleotides read TGTGCCAGCAGATTGGGACAGGGTTTCAATGAGCAGTTCTTC. Translated, it gives CASRLGQGFNEQFF. The gene calls are TRBV7-2 and TRBJ2-1, with 9 bases lining up with TRBD1. Per the germline V gene, CDR1 is SGHTA and CDR2 is FQGNSA. The CDR3 totals 14 residues. Germline trimming cut 6 bases from V and 6 bases from J; bases unmatched to any gene: 6.

The chain carries TRBV30 and TRBJ2-7; no clear D. Germline V gives CDR1 GTSNPN, CDR2 SVGIG (reference sequence). CDR3 length: 15 residues. V was pared by 0 bases and J by 2 bases, with 14 bases between. CDR3 in amino acids: CAWSVLRNLPYEQYF. DNA for the CDR3: TGTGCCTGGAGTGTACTGAGGAATTTACCCTACGAGCAGTACTTC.

The chain has TRBV30 and TRBJ1-2, with TRBD1 as a possible D gene (6 bases). Germline assignment: CDR1 GTSNPN and CDR2 SVGIG (reference sequence). V lost 3 bases and J 2 bases, leaving 16 bases between the germline ends. The CDR3 covers 15 residues. The CDR3 reads CAWSPGQFSNYGYTF. As DNA, the CDR3 is TGTGCCTGGAGCCCCGGACAGTTCTCGAACTATGGCTACACCTTC.